Reported below is one T cell receptor (beta chain). Its antigen is unknown. Germline assignment: CDR1 MGHRA and CDR2 YSYEKL. The V end was cut by 2 bases, the J end by 1 base, with 11 bases between. This CDR3 spans 15 amino acids. The study gave focal radiation plus ipilimumab CTLA-4 blockade to patients with chemo-refractory metastatic non-small-cell lung cancer. This table comes from immunoSEQ multiplex PCR, and its TCRdb copy is limited to in-frame clones, with some not included. The sample records more than 90,000 clones, around nine tenths being singletons. This sample stems from a study of radiotherapy plus CTLA-4 blockade in lung cancer. Looking at the study overall: Objective responses were recorded in around 18% of patients, with disease control recorded in 25% to 35%. General study findings and limits: Blood-borne expansion of tumor-derived TCR clones followed radiotherapy plus ipilimumab. Strongest reported response predictors: early blood clone changes and post-radiation interferon-beta.

This specimen consisted of peripheral blood, obtained from a patient treated with radiotherapy plus ipilimumab. The rearrangement links TRBV4-1 to TRBJ1-1; D perhaps matches TRBD1 (6 bases). This clonotype was obtained from a human donor with non-small cell lung cancer that progressed on radiotherapy plus ipilimumab. CDR3 in amino acids: CASSQTGTKNTEAFF. DNA of the CDR3: TGCGCCAGCAGCCAAACAGGGACCAAGAACACTGAAGCTTTCTTT.